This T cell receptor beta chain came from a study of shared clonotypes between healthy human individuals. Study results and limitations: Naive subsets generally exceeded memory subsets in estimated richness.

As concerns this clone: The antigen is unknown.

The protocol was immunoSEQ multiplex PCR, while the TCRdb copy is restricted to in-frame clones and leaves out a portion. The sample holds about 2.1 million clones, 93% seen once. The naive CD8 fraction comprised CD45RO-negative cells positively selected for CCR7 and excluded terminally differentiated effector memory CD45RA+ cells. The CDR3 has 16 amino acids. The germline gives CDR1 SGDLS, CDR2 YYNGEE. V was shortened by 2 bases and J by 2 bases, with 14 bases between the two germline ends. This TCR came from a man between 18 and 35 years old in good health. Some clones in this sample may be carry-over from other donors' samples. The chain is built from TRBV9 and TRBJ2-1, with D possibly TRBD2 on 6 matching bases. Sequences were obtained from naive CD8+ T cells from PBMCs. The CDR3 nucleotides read TGTGCCAGCAGCGTGCAGGGAGGTCCTCCCTACAATGAGCAGTTCTTC. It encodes CASSVQGGPPYNEQFF.